These T cell receptor beta chains were read from a single sample in a study of cytomegalovirus exposure and HLA in healthy donors. Method: immunoSEQ multiplex PCR; TCRdb's copy keeps in-frame clones and lacks some. This sample carries more than 200,000 clones, more than 60% of them seen once, and the ten largest clones take around 16%. Sequencing was performed on PBMCs. Every receptor here comes from a man between 35 and 55 years old in good health and CMV-seronegative. CDR3s include the opening cysteine and the closing phenylalanine or tryptophan. D genes are given only for firm matches. Clone size is not always given. Where it is, it says once, few, many or a class for expanded clones.

j_call d_call v_call clone_size cdr3_nt cdr3_aa
TRBJ1-4 NA TRBV11-1 NA TGTGCCAGCAGCTTAGCGGAAAATCGGCGGAGTAATGAAAAACTGTTTTTT CASSLAENRRSNEKLFF
TRBJ1-1 NA TRBV28 NA TGTGCCAGTGCTCCCCCGTCGGGCACTGAAGCTTTCTTT CASAPPSGTEAFF
TRBJ1-2 NA TRBV28 NA TGTGCCAGCAGTCTCTGGACAGCGAACTATGGCTACACCTTC CASSLWTANYGYTF
TRBJ2-3 NA TRBV5-4 NA TGTGCCAGCAGCCGAGGGGGGGGGACAGATACGCAGTATTTT CASSRGGGTDTQYF
TRBJ1-2 TRBD1 TRBV7-8 NA TGTGCCAGCAGCTTAGGTCGGGACAGACCTAACTATGGCTACACCTTC CASSLGRDRPNYGYTF
TRBJ1-3 NA TRBV11-2 NA TGTGCCAGCAGCTTAGAGCTGTCAGCTGGAAACACCATATATTTT CASSLELSAGNTIYF
TRBJ1-5 NA TRBV20-1 NA TGCAGTGCATACGCGGTAGGGGTCCAGCATTTT CSAYAVGVQHF
TRBJ1-3 NA TRBV28 NA TGTGCCAGCAGTCCGACTTTTTTCTCTGGAAACACCATATATTTT CASSPTFFSGNTIYF
TRBJ2-1 TRBD1 TRBV27 NA TGTGCCAGCAGTCCCCGCTTTCCGGGACAGGGTTCCTCCTACAATGAGCAGTTCTTC CASSPRFPGQGSSYNEQFF
TRBJ2-3 TRBD2 TRBV2 once TGTGCCAGCAGCGATCGGAACCTAGCGGCCCGAACCCCCTATTTT CASSDRNLAARTPYF
TRBJ2-1 NA TRBV5-1 once TGCGCCAGCAGCGCCGGACTAGGGGGGGGGCGAGGACGAAGTGAGCAGTTCTTC CASSAGLGGGRGRSEQFF
TRBJ2-7 TRBD2 TRBV13 once TGTGCCAGCAAGCCAGCGGGGGGGACCTACGAGCAGTACTTC CASKPAGGTYEQYF
TRBJ1-6 NA TRBV27 NA TGTGCCAGCAGTTTTTTTAGAGGAATTAATTCACCCCTCCACTTT CASSFFRGINSPLHF
TRBJ2-1 TRBD2 TRBV7-9 NA TGTGCCAGCAGCTCTCCGACTAGCGTGAATGAGCAGTTCTTC CASSSPTSVNEQFF
TRBJ2-7 NA TRBV7-3 NA TGTGCCAGCAGCTTAACGCCTAGCCCAAACTACGAGCAGTACTTC CASSLTPSPNYEQYF
TRBJ1-2 NA TRBV12-5 once TGTGCTAGTGGTTTGGACAGCCACTTACGAAACTATGGCTACACCTTC CASGLDSHLRNYGYTF
TRBJ2-2 TRBD1 TRBV7-3 NA TGTGCCAGCAGCTTCCGACAGGGGCCGGGCACCGGGGAGCTGTTTTTT CASSFRQGPGTGELFF
TRBJ2-7 TRBD1 TRBV28 NA TGTGCCAGCGGACAAGGGGGCCTTAGCTCCTACGAGCAGTACTTC CASGQGGLSSYEQYF
TRBJ2-7 NA TRBV10-3 NA TGTGCCATCAGCTGGAGAGGAGGGACAGCTCCTTCCTACGAGCAGTACTTC CAISWRGGTAPSYEQYF
TRBJ2-7 NA TRBV9 NA TGTGCCAGCAGCGTAACAGGCGGGGAAACCTACGAGCAGTACTTC CASSVTGGETYEQYF